The next 32 T cell receptor beta chains were all read from a single sample in a study of response to subunit inactivated influenza vaccine. TCRdb recomputed calls from the RT-PCR reads with MiXCR, one row per CDR3 protein. The profile shows 700,000 to 900,000 distinct CDR3 sequences, 21% of them singletons. The sample here was PBMCs from blood, taken 5 to 6 days after vaccination. These receptors came from a man between 45 and 60 years old who received an inactivated influenza vaccine.

This clonotype came up a few times. V and J are TRBV20-1 and TRBJ1-2; D is possibly TRBD1 (5 bases). Trimming shortened V by 1 base and J by 3 bases, and 9 bases separated the two germline ends. The CDR3 covers 13 residues. Germline V gene lookup returns CDR1 DFQATT and CDR2 SNEGSKA (reference sequence). CDR3 in amino acids: CSARVRAYYGYTF. The CDR3, as DNA: TGCAGTGCTAGAGTCAGGGCTTACTATGGCTACACCTTC.

The J gene is TRBJ1-4, the V gene TRBV7-2; 8 nucleotides line up with TRBD1. The CDR3 spans 15 residues. The V gene end was trimmed by 5 bases and the J gene end by 3 bases; junction bases not matched to a gene: 5. CDR1 and CDR2 (germline): SGHTA, FQGNSA. The CDR3 DNA follows: TGTGCCAGCAGCCCACGGACAGGGCCTAATGAAAAACTGTTTTTT. The encoded protein is CASSPRTGPNEKLFF.

In this sample, this clonotype turned up a few times. DNA for the CDR3: TGTGCCAGCAGCTCCCTACCGAGGACAGGGAGGGCTGAAGCTTTCTTT. It specifies CASSSLPRTGRAEAFF. The chain links TRBV7-2 to TRBJ1-1; 8 positions match TRBD1. Germline CDR1 reads SGHTA; CDR2 reads FQGNSA. The CDR3 runs to 16 residues. Losses at the gene ends were 4 bases for V and 6 bases for J; bases not matched to a gene: 13.

The sample holds a few counts of this clonotype. The rearrangement joins TRBV5-1 to TRBJ2-3; D possibly corresponds to TRBD1 (5 bases). V was shortened by 3 bases and J by 0 bases, with 14 bases between the two germline ends. Germline loops: CDR1 SGHRS, CDR2 YFSETQ. This CDR3 comprises 16 residues. CDR3 sequence: CASSSSAGISTDTQYF. The CDR3 coding sequence is TGCGCCAGCAGCTCCTCGGCAGGGATCAGCACAGATACGCAGTATTTT.

This clonotype was counted between two and nine times. V is TRBV29-1 and J is TRBJ1-1; D gene uncertain. There are 12 residues in the CDR3. In germline, CDR1 is SQVTM, CDR2 ANQGSEA. The V end was cut by 4 bases, the J end by 3 bases, with 9 bases between. The CDR3 reads CSVVSPDTEAFF. DNA of the CDR3: TGCAGCGTTGTCAGCCCAGACACTGAAGCTTTCTTT.

This clonotype was seen a few times. The V gene is TRBV20-1, the J gene TRBJ2-3; 12 positions agree with TRBD2. The CDR3 extends over 17 amino acids. V gave up 3 bases and J gave up 6 bases; unmatched junction bases: 13. The germline gives CDR1 DFQATT, CDR2 SNEGSKA (reference sequence). The CDR3 loop is CSASGWATSGRSDTQYF. The CDR3 DNA sequence: TGCAGTGCTAGTGGGTGGGCGACTAGCGGGAGATCCGATACGCAGTATTTT.

At least ten counts were recorded for this clonotype. This sequence joins TRBV12-3 or TRBV12-4 and TRBJ2-2; D tentatively reads TRBD1 or TRBD2 (5 bases each). The CDR3 loop spans 14 amino acids. With 6 bases removed from V and 4 bases from J, the gap between germline ends came to 12 bases. CDR3 DNA sequence: TGTGCCAGCAGCGGGACGCTGGGCACCGGGGAGCTGTTTTTT. Protein product: CASSGTLGTGELFF.

The chain carries TRBV4-2 and TRBJ2-1; TRBD2 matches at 9 bases. CDR3 size: 16 residues. Germline V gives CDR1 LGHNA, CDR2 YNFKEQ. V dropped 2 bases and J dropped 7; count of bases not matched to a gene: 9. The CDR3 here is CASSQRFSGSLNEQFF. Here the CDR3 DNA reads TGTGCCAGCAGCCAAAGGTTTAGCGGGAGTCTTAATGAGCAGTTCTTC.

This clonotype was observed a few times. This sequence joins TRBV7-2 and TRBJ2-1, with D unresolved. Germline V gene data show CDR1 as SGHTA and CDR2 as FQGNSA. V gave up 0 bases and J gave up 7 bases, with 10 bases separating them. The CDR3 consists of 14 residues. CDR3 nucleotide sequence: TGTGCCAGCAGCTTAGCAATTAGTGGTAATGAGCAGTTCTTC. Amino acids: CASSLAISGNEQFF.

The V gene is TRBV10-3, the J gene TRBJ2-2; D remains ambiguous. Germline V CDR1 and CDR2: ENHRY, SYGVKD. The CDR3 consists of 15 residues. Trimming removed 1 base at V and 7 bases at J, with 13 bases between. The CDR3 DNA sequence: TGTGCCATCAGTGAGTTTGAGACATCAAGCGGGGAGCTGTTTTTT. As protein: CAISEFETSSGELFF.

This clonotype was seen many times. The chain combines TRBV28 with TRBJ2-5; 7 bases align to TRBD2. Germline CDR1 reads MDHEN; CDR2 reads SYDVKM. V shed 1 base and J 4 bases; nucleotides not matched to a gene: 0. This CDR3 contains 13 residues. This CDR3 reads CASSLSGGETQYF. CDR3 bases: TGTGCCAGCAGTTTATCGGGAGGAGAGACCCAGTACTTC. The whole variable domain, filled in from reference TRBV28 and TRBJ2-5, reads DVKVTQSSRYLVKRTGEKVFLECVQDMDHENMFWYRQDPGLGLRLIYFSYDVKMKEKGDIPEGYSVSREKKERFSLILESASTNQTSMYLCASSLSGGETQYFGPGTRLLVL.

The genes are TRBV7-9 and TRBJ2-3; D possibly matches TRBD1 or TRBD2 (5 bases each). The CDR3 consists of 14 residues. The V and J ends lost 5 bases and 4 bases respectively, with 13 bases between them. CDR1 is SEHNR, CDR2 FQNEAQ, per germline (reference sequence). DNA for the CDR3: TGTGCCAGCAGCCCCCCGGTGGGGGCAGATACGCAGTATTTT. It encodes CASSPPVGADTQYF.

The chain has TRBV5-1 and TRBJ2-3; D might be TRBD2 (5 bases). Germline assignment: CDR1 SGHRS and CDR2 YFSETQ. The CDR3 contains 14 residues. V was shortened by 3 bases and J by 0 bases, with 8 bases between the two germline ends. CDR3 DNA: TGCGCCAGCAGCTATGGACTTAGCACAGATACGCAGTATTTT. This codes for CASSYGLSTDTQYF.

CDR3 amino acids: CASSHRVGEQYF. CDR3 DNA sequence: TGTGCCAGCTCACACAGGGTAGGCGAGCAGTACTTC. The chain links TRBV18 to TRBJ2-7; D might be TRBD1 (6 bases). Germline V gene sequence: CDR1 KGHSH, CDR2 LQKENI. The ends were cut back, 4 bases at V and 6 bases at J, with 10 bases in the middle. The CDR3 runs to 12 residues.

The chain couples TRBV6-2 or TRBV6-3 to TRBJ2-1, with 10 bases aligning to TRBD2. This CDR3 contains 18 residues. Germline V gene lookup returns CDR1 MNHEY and CDR2 SVGEGT. The V and J ends lost 2 bases and 6 bases, in that order; junction bases with no gene match: 13. For the CDR3, the DNA is TGTGCCAGCAGTTACAGGCTAGCGGGAGCAAAAAGGATCAATGAGCAGTTCTTC. Its protein is CASSYRLAGAKRINEQFF.

The chain couples TRBV5-1 to TRBJ1-1; 9 nucleotides agree with TRBD1. The V and J ends lost 2 bases and 5 bases, in that order; junction bases with no gene match: 7. CDR3 length: 15 amino acids. CDR1 is SGHRS, CDR2 YFSETQ, per germline. The chain's CDR3 is CASSFLQGASTEAFF. CDR3 nucleotides: TGCGCCAGCAGCTTTTTACAGGGGGCAAGTACTGAAGCTTTCTTT.

This clonotype has only a few counts. J is TRBJ2-2 and V is TRBV7-9; D unresolved. The CDR3 extends over 12 amino acids. Germline CDR1 SEHNR, CDR2 FQNEAQ (reference sequence). V was clipped by 7 bases and J by 3 bases, with 6 bases between them. The CDR3 DNA sequence: TGTGCCAGCAAACGGGACACCGGGGAGCTGTTTTTT. Protein: CASKRDTGELFF.

J is TRBJ2-1 and V is TRBV6-5, with a tentative D call TRBD1 (5 bases). CDR1 and CDR2 from the germline V gene are MNHEY and SVGAGI. V was cut by 2 bases and J by 6 bases, with 14 bases left in between. The CDR3 runs 15 residues. CDR3 sequence: CASSYGQGLPNEQFF. For the CDR3, the DNA is TGTGCCAGCAGTTACGGTCAGGGCTTACCCAATGAGCAGTTCTTC.

This clonotype appeared a few times. DNA for the CDR3: TGTGCCAGCAGCCCCCCGGCAGGGATGAGGGACGCGTATTTT. This sequence encodes CASSPPAGMRDAYF. V is TRBV7-9 and J is TRBJ2-3; the D gene could be TRBD1 or TRBD2 (5 bases each). The CDR3 extends over 14 amino acids. Germline lookup yields CDR1 SEHNR and CDR2 FQNEAQ (reference sequence). V was clipped by 5 bases and J by 14 bases, with 23 bases between them.

This chain joins TRBV5-4 and TRBJ2-3; the match to TRBD2 covers 8 bases. This CDR3 spans 20 amino acids. Germline lookup yields CDR1 SGHNT and CDR2 YYREEE (reference sequence). V lost 0 bases and J lost 4; bases outside the gene matches: 19. The CDR3 nucleotides read TGTGCCAGCAGCTTGGTTAGCGGGAAAAAGGTCGGTGGTCAGGCAGATACGCAGTATTTT. It yields the protein CASSLVSGKKVGGQADTQYF.

This clonotype was detected only a few times. The chain joins TRBV5-4 to TRBJ1-1; TRBD1 is a possible D gene (5 bases). V was cut by 4 bases and J by 1 base, with 11 bases left in between. There are 14 residues in the CDR3. Germline CDR1 reads SGHNT; CDR2 reads YYREEE (reference sequence). In DNA form, the CDR3 reads TGTGCCAGCAGCGCGGGGACGGCGAACACTGAAGCTTTCTTT. Translated: CASSAGTANTEAFF.

This clonotype was picked up a small number of times. The chain couples TRBV4-2 to TRBJ1-3; D ambiguous. CDR3 length equals 14 residues. From germline, CDR1 is LGHNA and CDR2 YNFKEQ. Trimming stripped 4 bases from V and 2 bases from J, with 9 bases between. The CDR3 spells CASSPGPAGNTIYF. As DNA, the CDR3 is TGTGCCAGCAGCCCGGGCCCAGCTGGAAACACCATATATTTT.

The chain combines TRBV20-1 with TRBJ2-1; the match to TRBD2 covers 9 bases. The CDR3 consists of 14 residues. The germline CDR1 and CDR2 sequences are DFQATT and SNEGSKA (reference sequence). In DNA, the CDR3 is TGCAGCGAAAAGGAGCGGGGGGCCAAGAATGAGCAGTTCTTC. Translation: CSEKERGAKNEQFF.

This clonotype was seen only once. The rearrangement links TRBV7-9 to TRBJ2-6; D call uncertain. This CDR3 is 16 amino acids long. The V end lost 4 bases, the J end lost 0 bases, and 10 bases lay between the germline ends. Germline lookup yields CDR1 SEHNR and CDR2 FQNEAQ (reference sequence). The CDR3 sequence is CASSSRLVSGANVLTF. DNA of the CDR3: TGTGCCAGCAGCTCCCGACTGGTCTCTGGGGCCAACGTCCTGACTTTC.

In its sample, this clonotype was seen a few times. The chain combines TRBV18 with TRBJ2-7; 7 bases align to TRBD2. Germline-derived CDR1 and CDR2 are KGHSH and LQKENI. The CDR3 extends over 15 amino acids. V was clipped by 3 bases and J by 3 bases; unmatched bases: 8. The CDR3 region has the DNA TGTGCCAGCTCACCTTTGAGCGGGGCCAACTACGAGCAGTACTTC. This sequence encodes CASSPLSGANYEQYF.

This chain connects TRBV7-2 to TRBJ2-7; D is possibly TRBD1 (5 bases). The CDR3 spans 15 residues. CDR1 is SGHTA and CDR2 is FQGNSA in the germline V gene. Between the trimmed V and J ends, which lost 4 bases and 3 bases, there was a span of 16 bases. The CDR3 region is CASSSAPWTNYEQYF. CDR3 DNA sequence: TGTGCCAGCAGCTCAGCTCCCTGGACAAACTACGAGCAGTACTTC.

This clonotype was found a few times. The rearrangement uses TRBV10-3 and TRBJ1-2; no clear D. V gave up 0 bases and J gave up 0 bases, with 11 bases separating them. The CDR3 totals 16 residues. CDR1 is ENHRY and CDR2 is SYGVKD in the germline V gene. The CDR3 bases are TGTGCCATCAGTGAGTCGGCAGTGATACCTAACTATGGCTACACCTTC. Translation gives CAISESAVIPNYGYTF.

V gene TRBV6-1 combines with J gene TRBJ2-1; perhaps D is TRBD1 or TRBD2 (6 bases each). CDR3 length: 16 residues. Germline V gene lookup returns CDR1 MNHNS and CDR2 SASEGT. V lost 5 bases and J lost 0, with 14 bases in between. The DNA of the CDR3 is TGTGCCAGCAGTACCAGAGGGGGGCCCTCCTACAATGAGCAGTTCTTC. Its translation: CASSTRGGPSYNEQFF.

In its sample, this clonotype was seen a few times. The chain carries TRBV7-6 and TRBJ2-1; 12 positions match TRBD2. The CDR3 is 17 amino acids. V gave up 1 base and J gave up 9 bases; unmatched junction bases: 10. Germline assignment: CDR1 SGHVS and CDR2 FNYEAQ. The CDR3, as DNA: TGTGCCAGCAGCTTAGAGGGGGCTAGCGGGAGGGTCAGTGAGCAGTTCTTC. Amino acids: CASSLEGASGRVSEQFF.

The V gene is TRBV7-2, the J gene TRBJ2-7, with a tentative D call TRBD1 (5 bases). Trimming removed 2 bases from V and 1 base from J, with 15 bases in between. The length of the CDR3 is 16 residues. From germline, CDR1 is SGHTA and CDR2 FQGNSA. The CDR3 here is CASSLISGQLSYEQYF. The CDR3 nucleotides read TGTGCCAGCAGCTTAATATCAGGGCAGCTATCCTACGAGCAGTACTTC. The full variable domain, rest sourced from reference TRBV7-2 and TRBJ2-7, is GAGVSQSPSNKVTEKGKDVELRCDPISGHTALYWYRQSLGQGLEFLIYFQGNSAPDKSGLPSDRFSAERTGGSVSTLTIQRTQQEDSAVYLCASSLISGQLSYEQYFGPGTRLTVT.

This sequence joins TRBV20-1 and TRBJ1-4; D is undetermined. Trimming stripped 7 bases from V and 5 bases from J, with 8 bases between. The germline gives CDR1 DFQATT, CDR2 SNEGSKA (reference sequence). The CDR3 spans 11 residues. CDR3 sequence reads: CSGGGNEKLFF. The CDR3 DNA is TGCAGTGGCGGAGGGAATGAAAAACTGTTTTTT.

Many counts were recorded for this clonotype. The V call is TRBV7-6, the J call TRBJ2-1, with D possibly matching TRBD1 (6 bases). Germline lookup yields CDR1 SGHVS and CDR2 FNYEAQ. V lost 6 bases and J lost 4, with 10 bases in between. This CDR3 has 13 residues. The CDR3 protein is CASSNGQYNEQFF. In nucleotides, the CDR3 is TGTGCCAGCAGTAATGGACAGTACAATGAGCAGTTCTTC.